The rows below give T cell receptor beta chains drawn from one sample of a study of T cells in narcolepsy. The assay was immunoSEQ multiplex PCR, and TCRdb's table has in-frame clones only and misses some. The sample has around 32,000 clones, approximately 85% seen once. Material for sequencing was CD45RA- memory CD4+ T cells from PBMCs. These receptors all come from a human donor with narcolepsy. The CDR3 runs from the conserved cysteine through the conserved F or W.

J gene: TRBJ1-5; V gene: TRBV2; CDR3 protein: CASSVQGLGDQPQHF
J gene: TRBJ2-3; V gene: TRBV11-2; CDR3 protein: CASSSPASSTDTQYF
J gene: TRBJ2-7; V gene: TRBV6-5; CDR3 protein: CASSYREDREQYF
J gene: TRBJ1-6; V gene: TRBV2; CDR3 protein: CASSGQGALGNSPLHF
J gene: TRBJ2-5; V gene: TRBV9; CDR3 protein: CASSIAGVAETQYF
J gene: TRBJ2-3; V gene: TRBV7-9; CDR3 protein: CASSLGTTTDTQYF
J gene: TRBJ2-1; V gene: TRBV19; CDR3 protein: CASSVERGLSYNEQFF
J gene: TRBJ2-7; V gene: TRBV10-3; CDR3 protein: CAISGSYEQYF
J gene: TRBJ2-2; V gene: TRBV10-2; CDR3 protein: CASSESGGGTGELFF
J gene: TRBJ1-2; V gene: TRBV7-9; CDR3 protein: CASSFSGQGSGYTF
J gene: TRBJ2-2; V gene: TRBV30; CDR3 protein: CACRSRNRGNTGELFF
J gene: TRBJ2-7; V gene: TRBV11-2; CDR3 protein: CASSLSATLSYEQYF
J gene: TRBJ2-7; V gene: TRBV7-2; CDR3 protein: CASTSSAGPYEQYF
J gene: TRBJ1-4; V gene: TRBV30; CDR3 protein: CAWSDSMGWGNEKLFF
J gene: TRBJ1-5; V gene: TRBV6-1; CDR3 protein: CASSRNQPQHF
J gene: TRBJ2-5; V gene: TRBV28; CDR3 protein: CASEADDGRETQYF
J gene: TRBJ1-6; V gene: TRBV6-1; CDR3 protein: CASSEGGPNSPLHF
J gene: TRBJ2-2; V gene: TRBV5-1; CDR3 protein: CASKRTGDGDGELFF
J gene: TRBJ1-2; V gene: TRBV21-1; CDR3 protein: CVSSKVVLRKGPADYGYTF
J gene: TRBJ2-2; V gene: TRBV7-2; CDR3 protein: CASRWDQRPTGELFF
J gene: TRBJ1-5; V gene: TRBV7-6; CDR3 protein: CASSLFTGGNQPQHF
J gene: TRBJ1-1; V gene: TRBV30; CDR3 protein: CAWSVRENTEAFF
J gene: TRBJ1-2; V gene: TRBV5-1; CDR3 protein: CASSGGPLGGYGYTF
J gene: TRBJ2-7; V gene: TRBV6-1; CDR3 protein: CASSRGPYEQYF
J gene: TRBJ1-4; V gene: TRBV18; CDR3 protein: CASSPGDYNEKLFF
J gene: TRBJ2-2; V gene: TRBV7-7; CDR3 protein: CASSSRKGADTGELFF
J gene: TRBJ1-1; V gene: TRBV5-1; CDR3 protein: CASSLARGYGRNTEAFF
J gene: TRBJ2-1; V gene: TRBV28; CDR3 protein: CASTIITLLGQEQFF
J gene: TRBJ2-7; V gene: TRBV7-2; CDR3 protein: CASSLARSKWEQYF
J gene: TRBJ2-7; V gene: TRBV21-1; CDR3 protein: CASRDGTTYEQYF
J gene: TRBJ2-5; V gene: TRBV28; CDR3 protein: CASSIHLGSETQYF
J gene: TRBJ1-5; V gene: TRBV7-3; CDR3 protein: CASSPHGDNQPQHF